The sequence of this TCR beta chain was determined in a study of blood T cell repertoires in COVID-19. Study as a whole: Sites in the United States, Italy and Spain provided acute and convalescent COVID-19 samples.

The table came from immunoSEQ multiplex PCR; TCRdb's copy has only in-frame clones and leaves some out. The sample yields some 350,000 clones, 88% seen once. The germline V gene encodes CDR1 SGDLS and CDR2 YYNGEE. The V and J ends lost 0 bases and 3 bases, in that order; junction bases with no gene match: 5. This CDR3 has 15 amino acids. V is TRBV9 and J is TRBJ2-7; 8 nucleotides align to TRBD2. The specimen was peripheral blood. The sequence was collected from a woman aged 70 to 79 with COVID-19, enrolled during active disease. The CDR3 DNA reads as TGTGCCAGCAGCGTAGCTGGTAGCGGGGACTACGAGCAGTACTTC. It specifies CASSVAGSGDYEQYF.